This T cell receptor beta chain was captured by sequencing in a study of T cells in Graves' hyperthyroidism and ophthalmopathy. Findings and caveats of the study: Among thyroid clonotypes expanded above 0.001, most also appeared in blood.

Germline values: CDR1 DFQATT, CDR2 SNEGSKA (reference sequence). This CDR3 spans 13 amino acids. After removal of 6 bases from V and 4 bases from J, the junction contained 8 bases not matched to a gene. RNA transcripts served as the template for amplifying TCR beta CDR3 regions. Researchers ran a first-round RT-PCR on the TCR CDR3 using the HTBI primer set. From the multiplex PCR reads, TCRdb called clonotypes with MiXCR, one entry per CDR3 protein. The sample includes fewer than 700,000 distinct CDR3 sequences, around 15% of them seen just once. This clonotype was observed a few times. Its specificity is unknown. Hyperthyroidism, newly diagnosed and lasting under 2 months, affected patients aged 18 to 65.

Sequenced material: blood. The rearrangement links TRBV20-1 to TRBJ1-1, with 7 nucleotides matching TRBD1. This receptor was identified in a woman aged 25 to 39 with Graves' hyperthyroidism. The CDR3 region has the DNA TGCAGTGCCCAAAAACAGGGGAGCACTGAAGCTTTCTTT. The encoded protein is CSAQKQGSTEAFF.